This TCR beta chain emerged from a study of T cell changes during pregnancy in multiple sclerosis. Germline-derived CDR1 and CDR2 are SGHVS and FQNEAQ. Between the trimmed V and J ends, which lost 3 bases and 9 bases, there was a span of 12 bases. The CDR3 has 13 amino acids. TCRdb's copy holds only in-frame clones and misses some; the assay was immunoSEQ multiplex PCR. The sample records more than 20,000 clones, about nine tenths being singletons. The input for sequencing was CD8+ T cells from peripheral blood mononuclear cells, taken in the third trimester of pregnancy. This receptor was obtained from a female donor in good health, enrolled as a control in a pregnancy study. This sequence joins TRBV7-8 and TRBJ2-1; the D is unclear. Written as DNA, the CDR3 is TGTGCCAGCAGCTTGGGCCCTGGTGGTGAGCAGTTCTTC. This encodes CASSLGPGGEQFF.